The 19 T cell receptor beta chains presented below share a single source sample, sequenced in a study of beta chain features in type 1 diabetes. The sequenced template was cDNA made from the entire isolated RNA. Profiling relied on immunoSEQ multiplex PCR, and the TCRdb table lists in-frame clones only, not all of them. Of about 150,000 clones listed, over 8.5% are singletons. Sequencing was done on a sample of central memory CD4+ T cells from blood. Source of these receptors: a young man in good health.

This rearrangement joins TRBV18 to TRBJ2-1; no clear D. V was cut by 0 bases and J by 6 bases, with 12 bases left in between. CDR1 and CDR2 (germline): KGHSH, LQKENI. The CDR3 is 15 residues long. CDR3 in DNA: TGTGCCAGCTCACCACCGACGACAACTCTCAATGAGCAGTTCTTC. Protein product: CASSPPTTTLNEQFF.

Only a few counts were recorded for this clone. The CDR3 sequence: CASSPWWNQPQHF. For the CDR3, the DNA is TGTGCCAGCAGTCCGTGGTGGAATCAGCCCCAGCATTTT. V and J are TRBV6-5 and TRBJ1-5; D remains unclear. Germline V CDR1 and CDR2: MNHEY, SVGAGI. V lost 5 bases to trimming and J lost 4 bases, with 9 bases between them. CDR3 length equals 13 residues.

In DNA, the CDR3 is TGTGCCAGCAGCCGACAACAGGGGGGGACCCGTTATACGCAGTATTTT. It translates to CASSRQQGGTRYTQYF. The J gene is TRBJ2-3, the V gene TRBV27; a weak D match, TRBD1 (8 bases). Between the trimmed V and J ends, which lost 6 bases and 7 bases, there was a span of 23 bases. Looked up from germline, CDR1 is MNHEY and CDR2 is SMNVEV (reference sequence). This CDR3 contains 16 residues.

The rearrangement uses TRBV28 and TRBJ2-1; 10 bases line up with TRBD2. CDR1 and CDR2 (germline): MDHEN, SYDVKM. This CDR3 has 16 residues. After removal of 5 bases from V and 6 bases from J, the junction contained 10 bases not matched to a gene. CDR3 DNA sequence: TGTGCCAGCAGTCTTGCAAGGACTAGCGGCCGCAATGAGCAGTTCTTC. Amino acid sequence: CASSLARTSGRNEQFF.

This rearrangement joins TRBV5-1 to TRBJ2-1, with D unclear. The V gene lost 1 base and the J gene lost 7 bases, with 6 bases spanning the gap. The CDR3 loop spans 12 amino acids. CDR1 is SGHRS, CDR2 YFSETQ, per germline. CDR3 loop: CASSLNGNEQFF. CDR3 DNA sequence: TGCGCCAGCAGCTTGAACGGGAATGAGCAGTTCTTC.

The V gene is TRBV18, the J gene TRBJ2-1; D is perhaps TRBD1 or TRBD2 (6 bases each). The germline V and J ends were trimmed by 3 bases and 0 bases, with 9 bases remaining between them. The V gene's germline CDR1 is KGHSH and CDR2 LQKENI. The length of the CDR3 is 15 residues. The CDR3 bases are TGTGCCAGCTCACCGCGGGACAACTCCTACAATGAGCAGTTCTTC. It yields the protein CASSPRDNSYNEQFF.

The chain joins TRBV29-1 to TRBJ1-2, with D tentatively TRBD1 (5 bases). There are 13 residues in the CDR3. V gave up 2 bases and J gave up 8 bases, with 15 bases separating them. CDR1 and CDR2 (germline): SQVTM, ANQGSEA. The CDR3 region has the DNA TGCAGCGTTGAACAGGCCCGCGAGGGGGGCTACACCTTC. Translation gives CSVEQAREGGYTF.

A few counts support this clone. The V and J genes are TRBV29-1 and TRBJ2-5; D not resolved. Trimming removed 6 bases from V and 5 bases from J, with 16 bases in between. CDR1 and CDR2 (germline): SQVTM, ANQGSEA. The CDR3 spans 13 residues. The CDR3 nucleotides read TGCAGCGTCGCCCCACGGGCTTTGGAGACCCAGTACTTC. It specifies CSVAPRALETQYF.

The chain recombines TRBV2 with TRBJ1-1, with D tentatively TRBD1 (5 bases). Germline values: CDR1 SNHLY, CDR2 FYNNEI. This CDR3 has 14 amino acids. Between the trimmed V and J ends, which lost 8 bases and 2 bases, there was a span of 15 bases. The CDR3 spells CASGSGLQNTEAFF. CDR3 nucleotide sequence: TGTGCCAGCGGATCAGGGTTACAAAACACTGAAGCTTTCTTT.

The rearrangement uses TRBV7-2 and TRBJ1-6, with no clear D. CDR1 is SGHTA and CDR2 is FQGNSA in the germline V gene. Trimming left V 6 bases short and J 10 bases short, with 13 bases between. The length of the CDR3 is 13 residues. The CDR3 reads CASSLALGSPLHF. CDR3 bases: TGTGCCAGCAGTCTTGCCTTAGGCTCACCCCTCCACTTT.

The chain has TRBV19 and TRBJ1-2; the match to TRBD1 covers 12 bases. From germline, CDR1 is LNHDA and CDR2 SQIVND (reference sequence). This CDR3 has 15 amino acids. V lost 10 bases to trimming and J lost 6 bases; unmatched junction nucleotides: 12. CDR3 sequence (DNA): TGTGCCATCCGGGACAGGGGGCATTCTAGTGATGGCTACACCTTC. This codes for CAIRDRGHSSDGYTF.

Worth noting for this clone: The same CDR3 arises from other DNA sequences in this sample as well. This rearrangement joins TRBV20-1 to TRBJ2-5; D remains ambiguous. The length of the CDR3 is 11 residues. Deletions cut 1 base from V and 2 bases from J, with 2 bases between. Germline CDR1 is DFQATT and CDR2 is SNEGSKA (reference sequence). The CDR3 loop reads CSARAQETQYF. The CDR3 nucleotides read TGCAGTGCTAGAGCTCAAGAGACCCAGTACTTC.

This clone turned up a few times. The V gene is TRBV10-3, the J gene TRBJ2-3; 14 nucleotides match TRBD2. Germline loops: CDR1 ENHRY, CDR2 SYGVKD. After removal of 5 bases from V and 0 bases from J, the junction contained 4 bases not matched to a gene. The CDR3 has 17 residues. CDR3 sequence: CAISTGTSGGSTDTQYF. In DNA, the CDR3 is TGTGCCATCAGTACCGGGACTAGCGGGGGAAGCACAGATACGCAGTATTTT.

The chain carries TRBV4-2 and TRBJ2-3; 9 bases line up with TRBD2. The germline CDR1 and CDR2 sequences are LGHNA and YNFKEQ. After removal of 2 bases from V and 5 bases from J, the junction contained 2 bases not matched to a gene. The CDR3 sequence is 14 residues long. CDR3 loop: CASSQQRGVDTQYF. DNA of the CDR3: TGTGCCAGCAGCCAACAGCGGGGGGTAGATACGCAGTATTTT.

The V gene is TRBV11-3, the J gene TRBJ2-7, with 9 bases identical to TRBD1. Germline-derived CDR1 and CDR2 are SGHNT and YENEEA. The V and J ends lost 3 bases and 6 bases, in that order; junction bases with no gene match: 3. This CDR3 is built from 13 residues. The CDR3 is CASSLGQGTEQYF. CDR3 DNA sequence: TGTGCCAGCAGCTTGGGACAGGGTACCGAGCAGTACTTC.

This clone was observed a few times. V and J are TRBV7-2 and TRBJ1-2; 8 bases are shared with TRBD1. This CDR3 region has 13 residues. Germline V lookup: CDR1 SGHTA, CDR2 FQGNSA. After removal of 3 bases from V and 10 bases from J, the junction contained 7 bases not matched to a gene. The DNA of the CDR3 is TGTGCCAGCAGCTTGGACAGGGCTATACTCTACACCTTC. Residues: CASSLDRAILYTF.

The CDR3 loop reads CASSLLAGQETQYF. The DNA for the CDR3 is TGTGCCAGCAGCTTGCTAGCGGGGCAAGAGACCCAGTACTTC. The chain has TRBV5-6 and TRBJ2-5; 9 positions agree with TRBD2. The germline gives CDR1 SGHDT, CDR2 YYEEEE. This CDR3 has 14 residues. V shed 1 base and J 2 bases; nucleotides not matched to a gene: 0.

Only a few counts were recorded for this clone. The J gene is TRBJ2-3, the V gene TRBV29-1; 11 bases map to TRBD2. CDR3 length equals 14 residues. J gave up 4 bases and V 6 bases, and 6 bases lay outside the gene matches. CDR1 and CDR2 (germline): SQVTM, ANQGSEA. The CDR3 sequence is CSVIPGLAADTQYF. CDR3 coding DNA: TGCAGCGTGATTCCGGGACTAGCGGCAGATACGCAGTATTTT.

This chain links TRBV15 with TRBJ2-3; D could derive from TRBD1 or TRBD2 (5 bases each). CDR1 is LNHNV and CDR2 is YYDKDF in the germline V gene (reference sequence). The V end was cut by 1 base, the J end by 4 bases, with 9 bases between. The CDR3 spans 14 residues. CDR3 protein: CATSRALGADTQYF. The CDR3 nucleotides read TGTGCCACCAGCAGAGCCTTGGGGGCAGATACGCAGTATTTT.